This T cell receptor beta chain was identified in a study of vaccination effects on CD4 cells after COVID-19. Study summary: The participants, recipients of two vaccine doses, got either BNT162b2 or mRNA-1273. A couple of convalescent patients each provided a sample, at 16 days and at one week before vaccination.

About this clone itself: Its target is unknown.

Study results and caveats: Clones of infection and vaccine origin contracted markedly late after vaccination.

With 3 bases clipped from V and 5 bases from J, the junction kept 5 bases outside the gene matches. From germline, CDR1 is ENHRY and CDR2 SYGVKD. The CDR3 length is 15 residues. The table came from immunoSEQ multiplex PCR; TCRdb's copy has only in-frame clones and leaves some out. The sample has 45,000 to 70,000 clones, under 80% seen once; the top ten hold 4.5% to 5.5%. Before sequencing took place, the ViraFEST assay used viral peptide pools to expand antigen-specific CD4+ T cells. When less than 13 days of culture had elapsed, CD4+ T cells were isolated. The person had PCR-confirmed SARS-CoV-2 infection between March and December 2020.

This specimen consisted of CD4+ T cells from PBMCs cultured with HIV peptides, obtained before COVID-19 vaccination. Noted subset: HIV-1 Nef peptide pool negative control/reference culture. The clonotype originates from a human donor who had a prior SARS-CoV-2 infection. V is TRBV10-3 and J is TRBJ1-5; 9 bases map to TRBD1. CDR3 nucleotides: TGTGCCATCAGTGATGGAACAGGGGGCGATCAGCCCCAGCATTTT. It encodes CAISDGTGGDQPQHF.